This T cell receptor beta chain comes out of a study of T cell responses to AZD1222 COVID-19 vaccine. The assay was immunoSEQ multiplex PCR, and TCRdb's table has in-frame clones only and misses some. This sample yields roughly 100,000 clones, of which roughly 89% are seen a single time; less than 4% belongs to the top ten. The length of the CDR3 is 16 residues. Germline-derived CDR1 and CDR2 are SGHTA and FQGNSA. Trimming at V came to 4 bases and at J to 1 base, leaving 4 bases not matched to a gene. This TCR derives from an adult in good health. The sample in question was peripheral blood, obtained on day 0 of AZD1222 vaccination. The chain carries TRBV7-2 and TRBJ2-3; 11 bases fit TRBD2. CDR3 residues: CASSSIAGGGTDTQYF. The CDR3 DNA sequence: TGTGCCAGCAGCTCGATAGCGGGGGGGGGCACAGATACGCAGTATTTT.